The rows below give T cell receptor beta chains drawn from one sample of a study of control samples from healthy donors and cancer patients. Clones were sequenced by immunoSEQ multiplex PCR, and TCRdb holds only the in-frame ones, with some missing. The data hold over 200,000 clones, with more than 65% observed a single time. The material sequenced was PBMCs. All receptors derive from a woman between 55 and 75 years old with lung cancer. Each CDR3 is given with its conserved first and last residue. The D gene is left open where the match is weak. The size of a clone is reported for some rows only, either as once, few or many, or as a class for expanded clones.

V gene	J gene	clone size	D gene	CDR3 protein	CDR3 DNA
TRBV27	TRBJ2-7	once	.	CASSVPPLQGLSYEQYF	TGTGCCAGCAGTGTCCCGCCCTTACAGGGTCTCTCCTACGAGCAGTACTTC
TRBV19	TRBJ1-2	.	.	CASSMEGGNYGYTF	TGTGCCAGTAGTATGGAGGGGGGAAACTATGGCTACACCTTC
TRBV7-3	TRBJ1-1	.	.	CASSPFSGGKTEAFF	TGTGCCAGCAGCCCCTTCTCCGGGGGGAAGACTGAAGCTTTCTTT
TRBV24-1	TRBJ2-3	.	.	CATSDSRSGGTDTQYF	TGTGCCACCAGTGATTCCCGGTCGGGGGGCACAGATACGCAGTATTTT
TRBV5-6	TRBJ1-6	few	.	CASSLWGSSYNSPLHF	TGTGCCAGCAGCTTGTGGGGGAGCTCCTATAATTCACCCCTCCACTTT
TRBV19	TRBJ2-4	.	TRBD1	CASSGLGQGRGNIQYF	TGTGCCAGTAGTGGGTTGGGACAGGGGAGAGGGAACATTCAGTACTTC
TRBV28	TRBJ2-7	.	TRBD2	CASSLGAGGTTYEQYF	TGTGCCAGCAGTTTGGGAGCGGGAGGGACGACCTACGAGCAGTACTTC
TRBV2	TRBJ1-4	once	.	CASIGQRLNEKLFF	TGTGCCAGCATCGGACAGCGCCTTAATGAAAAACTGTTTTTT
TRBV7-2	TRBJ2-7	.	TRBD2	CASGRGLYEQYF	TGTGCCAGCGGGAGGGGACTCTACGAGCAGTACTTC
TRBV5-1	TRBJ2-4	.	.	CASSFIPRENIQYF	TGCGCCAGCAGCTTTATCCCCAGGGAAAACATTCAGTACTTC
TRBV2	TRBJ1-3	.	TRBD1	CASSTGQGYGNTIYF	TGTGCCAGCAGCACCGGACAGGGGTACGGAAACACCATATATTTT